The source of this T cell receptor beta chain is a study of blood T cell repertoires in COVID-19. Study-wide context: Sample material is recorded as cDNA or gDNA derived from T cells, B-cell-depleted T cells, or PBMCs.

During active infection, Seattle patients enrolled and were then monitored through disease. Produced via immunoSEQ multiplex PCR; TCRdb's table is partial and in-frame only. The sample lists approximately 350,000 clones, 75% to 90% occurring once. This CDR3 comprises 16 residues. What was sequenced was peripheral blood. The J gene is TRBJ2-7, the V gene TRBV21-1; TRBD1 reflects the table's D call only, with no check against the DNA. TRBV21-1 is described as a pseudogene. The clonotype originates from a woman aged 55 to 70 with COVID-19, enrolled during active disease. The CDR3 loop is CASSRPRDRETYEQYF. The CDR3 bases are TGTGCCAGCAGCAGACCCCGGGACAGGGAAACCTACGAGCAGTACTTC.